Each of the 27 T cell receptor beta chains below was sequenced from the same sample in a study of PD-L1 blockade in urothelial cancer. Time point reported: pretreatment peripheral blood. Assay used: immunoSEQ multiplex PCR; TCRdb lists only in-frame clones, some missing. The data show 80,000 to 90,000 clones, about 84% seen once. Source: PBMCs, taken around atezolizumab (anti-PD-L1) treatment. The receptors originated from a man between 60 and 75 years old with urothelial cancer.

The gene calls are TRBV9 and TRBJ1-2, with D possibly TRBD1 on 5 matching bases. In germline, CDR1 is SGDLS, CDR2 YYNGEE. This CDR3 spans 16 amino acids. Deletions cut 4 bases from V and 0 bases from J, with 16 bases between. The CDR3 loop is CASSPRGHLANYGYTF. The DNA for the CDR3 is TGTGCCAGCAGCCCTCGAGGACACCTAGCTAACTATGGCTACACCTTC.

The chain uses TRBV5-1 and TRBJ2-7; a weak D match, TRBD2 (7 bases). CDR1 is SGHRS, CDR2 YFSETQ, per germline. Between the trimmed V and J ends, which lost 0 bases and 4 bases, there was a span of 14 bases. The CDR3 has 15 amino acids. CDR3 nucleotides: TGCGCCAGCAGCTTGGGTTTGGCGGGGGCGTACGAGCAGTACTTC. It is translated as CASSLGLAGAYEQYF. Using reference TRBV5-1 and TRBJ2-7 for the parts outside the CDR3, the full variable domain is KAGVTQTPRYLIKTRGQQVTLSCSPISGHRSVSWYQQTPGQGLQFLFEYFSETQRNKGNFPGRFSGRQFSNSRSEMNVSTLELGDSALYLCASSLGLAGAYEQYFGPGTRLTVT.

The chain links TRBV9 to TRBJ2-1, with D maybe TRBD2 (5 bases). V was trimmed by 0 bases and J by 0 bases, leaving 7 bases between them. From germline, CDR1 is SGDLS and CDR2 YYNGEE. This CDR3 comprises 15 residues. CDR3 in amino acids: CASSVVDYSYNEQFF. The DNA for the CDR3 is TGTGCCAGCAGCGTAGTCGACTACTCCTACAATGAGCAGTTCTTC.

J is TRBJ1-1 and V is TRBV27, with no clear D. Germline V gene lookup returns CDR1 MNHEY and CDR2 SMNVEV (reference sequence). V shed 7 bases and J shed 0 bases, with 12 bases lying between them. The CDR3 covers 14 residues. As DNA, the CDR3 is TGTGCCAGCACCTCAGGAGGCCTGAACACTGAAGCTTTCTTT. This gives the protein CASTSGGLNTEAFF.

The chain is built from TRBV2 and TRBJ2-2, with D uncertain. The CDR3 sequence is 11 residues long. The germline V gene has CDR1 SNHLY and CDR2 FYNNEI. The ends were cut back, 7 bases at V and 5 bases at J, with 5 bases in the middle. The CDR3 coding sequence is TGTGCCAGCACCGAGACCGGGGAGCTGTTTTTT. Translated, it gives CASTETGELFF.

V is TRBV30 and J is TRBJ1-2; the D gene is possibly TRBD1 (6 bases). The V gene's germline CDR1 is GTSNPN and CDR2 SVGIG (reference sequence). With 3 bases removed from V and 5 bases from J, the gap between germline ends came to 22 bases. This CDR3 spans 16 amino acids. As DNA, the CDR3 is TGTGCCTGGAGGGGGGCAGGGTATGAGGGATTATATGGCTACACCTTC. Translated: CAWRGAGYEGLYGYTF.

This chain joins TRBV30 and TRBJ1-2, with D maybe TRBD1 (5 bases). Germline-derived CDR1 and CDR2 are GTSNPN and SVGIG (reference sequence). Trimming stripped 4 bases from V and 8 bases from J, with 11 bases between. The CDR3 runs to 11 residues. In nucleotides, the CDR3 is TGTGCCTGGAAGCAGGGCATGGGCTACACCTTC. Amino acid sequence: CAWKQGMGYTF.

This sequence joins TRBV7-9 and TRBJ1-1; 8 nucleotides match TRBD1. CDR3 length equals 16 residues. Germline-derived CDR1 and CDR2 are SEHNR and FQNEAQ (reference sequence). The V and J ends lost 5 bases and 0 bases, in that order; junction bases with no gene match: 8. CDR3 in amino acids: CASSASDRVLNTEAFF. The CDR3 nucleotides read TGTGCCAGCAGCGCGTCGGACAGGGTATTGAACACTGAAGCTTTCTTT.

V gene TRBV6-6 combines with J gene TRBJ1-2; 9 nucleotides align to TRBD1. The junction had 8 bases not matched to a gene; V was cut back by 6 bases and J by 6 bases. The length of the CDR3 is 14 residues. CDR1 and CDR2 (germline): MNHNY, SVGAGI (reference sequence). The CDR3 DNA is TGTGCCAGCAGATCGGGACAGGGTCCGCATGGCTACACCTTC. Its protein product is CASRSGQGPHGYTF.

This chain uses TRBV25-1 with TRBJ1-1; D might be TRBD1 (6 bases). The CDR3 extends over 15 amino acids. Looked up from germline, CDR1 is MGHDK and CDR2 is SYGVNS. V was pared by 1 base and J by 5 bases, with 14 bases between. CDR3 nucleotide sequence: TGTGCCAGCAGTGAATTACAGGGTCGGAGGACTGAAGCTTTCTTT. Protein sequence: CASSELQGRRTEAFF. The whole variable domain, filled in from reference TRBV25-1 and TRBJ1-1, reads EADIYQTPRYLVIGTGKKITLECSQTMGHDKMYWYQQDPGMELHLIHYSYGVNSTEKGDLSSESTVSRIRTEHFPLTLESARPSHTSQYLCASSELQGRRTEAFFGQGTRLTVV.

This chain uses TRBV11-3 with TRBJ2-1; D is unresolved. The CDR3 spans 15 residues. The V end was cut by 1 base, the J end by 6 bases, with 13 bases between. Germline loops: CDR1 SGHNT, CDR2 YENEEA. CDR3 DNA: TGTGCCAGCAGCTTAGGGGCCTCCCCTTCCAATGAGCAGTTCTTC. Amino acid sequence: CASSLGASPSNEQFF.

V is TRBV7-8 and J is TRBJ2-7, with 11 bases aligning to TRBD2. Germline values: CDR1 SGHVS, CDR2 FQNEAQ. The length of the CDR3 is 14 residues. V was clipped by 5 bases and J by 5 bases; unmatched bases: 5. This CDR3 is CASSKPGLADEQYF. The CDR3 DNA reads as TGTGCCAGCAGCAAGCCGGGACTAGCGGACGAGCAGTACTTC.

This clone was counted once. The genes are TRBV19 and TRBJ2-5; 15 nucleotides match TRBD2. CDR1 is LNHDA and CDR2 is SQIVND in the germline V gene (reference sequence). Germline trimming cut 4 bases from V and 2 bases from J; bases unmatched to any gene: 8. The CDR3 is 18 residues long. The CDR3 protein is CASSRGLAGGLSQETQYF. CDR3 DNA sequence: TGTGCCAGTAGTAGAGGACTAGCGGGGGGGTTGTCACAAGAGACCCAGTACTTC.

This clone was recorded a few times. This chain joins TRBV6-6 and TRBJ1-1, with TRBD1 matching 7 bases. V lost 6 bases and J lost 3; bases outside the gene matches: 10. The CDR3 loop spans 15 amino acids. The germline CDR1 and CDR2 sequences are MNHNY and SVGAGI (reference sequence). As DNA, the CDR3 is TGTGCCAGCAGCCATCGACAGGGATTCGACACTGAAGCTTTCTTT. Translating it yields CASSHRQGFDTEAFF.

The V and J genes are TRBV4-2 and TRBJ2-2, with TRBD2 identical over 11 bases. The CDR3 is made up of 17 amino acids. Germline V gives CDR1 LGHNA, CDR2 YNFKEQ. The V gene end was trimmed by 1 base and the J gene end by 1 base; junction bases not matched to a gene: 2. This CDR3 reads CASSQVLAGGNTGELFF. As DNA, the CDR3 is TGTGCCAGCAGCCAAGTCCTAGCGGGGGGGAACACCGGGGAGCTGTTTTTT.

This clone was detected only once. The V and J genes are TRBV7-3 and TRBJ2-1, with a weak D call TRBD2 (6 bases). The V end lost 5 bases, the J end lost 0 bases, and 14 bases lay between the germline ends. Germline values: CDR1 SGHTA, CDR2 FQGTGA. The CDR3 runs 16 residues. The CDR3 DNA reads TGTGCCAGCAGCCAGGGAGGTACAGGCTCCTACAATGAGCAGTTCTTC. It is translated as CASSQGGTGSYNEQFF.

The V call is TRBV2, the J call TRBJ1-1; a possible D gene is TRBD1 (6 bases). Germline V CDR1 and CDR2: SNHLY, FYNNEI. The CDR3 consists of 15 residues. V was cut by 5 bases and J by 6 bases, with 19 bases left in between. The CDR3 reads CASSIATGIAAEAFF. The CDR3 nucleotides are TGTGCCAGCAGTATTGCCACAGGGATTGCGGCTGAAGCTTTCTTT. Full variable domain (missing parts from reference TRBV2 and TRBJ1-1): EPEVTQTPSHQVTQMGQEVILRCVPISNHLYFYWYRQILGQKVEFLVSFYNNEISEKSEIFDDQFSVERPDGSNFTLKIRSTKLEDSAMYFCASSIATGIAAEAFFGQGTRLTVV.

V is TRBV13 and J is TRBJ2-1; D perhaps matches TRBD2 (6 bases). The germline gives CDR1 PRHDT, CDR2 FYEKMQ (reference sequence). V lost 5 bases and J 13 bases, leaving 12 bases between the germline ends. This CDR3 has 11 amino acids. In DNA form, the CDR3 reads TGTGCCAGCAGCACGGGACTCCCTCAGTTCTTC. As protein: CASSTGLPQFF.

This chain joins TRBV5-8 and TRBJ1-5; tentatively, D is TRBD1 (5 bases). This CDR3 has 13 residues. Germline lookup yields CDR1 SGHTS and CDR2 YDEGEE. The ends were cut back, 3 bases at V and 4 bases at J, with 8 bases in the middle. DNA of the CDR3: TGTGCCAGCAGCTACGACAGTAATCAGCCCCAGCATTTT. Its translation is CASSYDSNQPQHF.

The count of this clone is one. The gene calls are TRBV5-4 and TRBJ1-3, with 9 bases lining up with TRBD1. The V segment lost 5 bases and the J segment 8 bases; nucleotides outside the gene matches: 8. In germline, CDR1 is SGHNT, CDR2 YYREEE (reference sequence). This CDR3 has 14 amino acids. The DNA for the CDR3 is TGTGCCAGCAGTTACCGGGACAGGGAGGACACCATATATTTT. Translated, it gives CASSYRDREDTIYF.

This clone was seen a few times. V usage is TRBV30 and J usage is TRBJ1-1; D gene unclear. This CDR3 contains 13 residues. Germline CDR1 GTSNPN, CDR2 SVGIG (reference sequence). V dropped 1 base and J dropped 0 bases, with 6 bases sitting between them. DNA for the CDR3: TGTGCCTGGAGTGGTCAGGTGAACACTGAAGCTTTCTTT. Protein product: CAWSGQVNTEAFF. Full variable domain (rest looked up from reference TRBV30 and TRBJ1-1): SQTIHQWPATLVQPVGSPLSLECTVEGTSNPNLYWYRQAAGRGLQLLFYSVGIGQISSEVPQNLSASRPQDRQFILSSKKLLLSDSGFYLCAWSGQVNTEAFFGQGTRLTVV.

In DNA form, the CDR3 reads TGTGCCAGCAGTATCGGACAGTCCGTTAATTCACCCCTCCACTTT. Translated, it gives CASSIGQSVNSPLHF. This rearrangement joins TRBV6-5 to TRBJ1-6; D possibly corresponds to TRBD1 (6 bases). This CDR3 is built from 15 residues. Germline-derived CDR1 and CDR2 are MNHEY and SVGAGI. Trimming stripped 5 bases from V and 6 bases from J, with 14 bases between.

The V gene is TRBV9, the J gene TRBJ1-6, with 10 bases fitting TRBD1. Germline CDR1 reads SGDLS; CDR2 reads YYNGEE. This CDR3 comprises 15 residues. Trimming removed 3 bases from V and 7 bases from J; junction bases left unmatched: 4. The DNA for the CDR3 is TGTGCCAGCAGCGGACAGGGGGCAGCGAATTCACCCCTCCACTTT. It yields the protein CASSGQGAANSPLHF.

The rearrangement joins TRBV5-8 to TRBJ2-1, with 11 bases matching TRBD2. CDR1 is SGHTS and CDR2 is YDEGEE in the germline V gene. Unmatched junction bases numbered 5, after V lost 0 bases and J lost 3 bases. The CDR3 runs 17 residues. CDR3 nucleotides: TGTGCCAGCAGCTTGGATAGGGGACTAGCGGTCTACAATGAGCAGTTCTTC. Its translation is CASSLDRGLAVYNEQFF.

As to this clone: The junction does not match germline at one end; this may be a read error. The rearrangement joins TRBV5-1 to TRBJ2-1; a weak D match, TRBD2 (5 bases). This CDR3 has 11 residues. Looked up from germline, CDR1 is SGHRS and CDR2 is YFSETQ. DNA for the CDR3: TGCGCCAGCAGCGACTACGATGAGCAGTTCTTC. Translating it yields CASSDYDEQFF.

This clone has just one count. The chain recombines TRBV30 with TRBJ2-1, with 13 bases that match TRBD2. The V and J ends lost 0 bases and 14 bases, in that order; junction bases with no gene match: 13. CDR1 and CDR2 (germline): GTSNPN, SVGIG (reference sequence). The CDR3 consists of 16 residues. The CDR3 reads CAWSVQGTSGGAMEFF. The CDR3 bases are TGTGCCTGGAGTGTACAGGGCACTAGCGGGGGGGCGATGGAGTTCTTC.

Here the CDR3 reads CATSRDTRQGRGNTEAFF. CDR3 nucleotides: TGTGCCACCAGCAGAGACACCAGACAGGGGAGGGGCAACACTGAAGCTTTCTTT. V gene TRBV15 combines with J gene TRBJ1-1, with 8 bases that match TRBD1. CDR3 size: 18 residues. Per the germline V gene, CDR1 is LNHNV and CDR2 is YYDKDF (reference sequence). Trimming cost V 0 bases and J 2 bases; bases outside gene matches: 11.